The clone carrying this T cell receptor (beta chain) was seen a few times. What it recognizes is unknown. The sample comes from a study of cytomegalovirus exposure and HLA in healthy donors. Study-wide background: From HLA-typed donors, an early data release held 70 million to 95 million unique TCRs. Study conclusions and caveats: Earlier results showed most TCR beta V segments being productive about 87% or about 30% of the time.

PCR involved 60 Vbeta and 13 Jbeta primers. Some clones are missing from TCRdb's copy, which holds only in-frame ones; the method was immunoSEQ multiplex PCR. The table has 150,000 to 200,000 clones, over 70% seen once. This CDR3 is built from 19 residues. J lost 0 bases, V lost 0 bases, and 7 bases had no gene match. Germline values: CDR1 SGHTA, CDR2 FQGNSA. This chain uses TRBV7-2 with TRBJ2-7; 14 positions agree with TRBD2. The clonotype was recovered from a woman in her thirties in good health and CMV-seronegative. The sample comprised PBMCs. Here the CDR3 reads CASSLAGLAGVRSSYEQYF. CDR3 nucleotides: TGTGCCAGCAGCTTAGCGGGACTAGCGGGGGTCCGAAGCTCCTACGAGCAGTACTTC.